The 7 T cell receptor beta chains in this list originate from one sample, sequenced in a study of regulatory T cells in long-lasting Graves disease. The time point denotes: newly diagnosed GD, antithyroid drugs for less than 3 months. The TCR library was made from RNA extracted from PBMCs. The TCR beta library used iRepertoire HTBI primers with Arm-PCR amplification of CDR3. TCRdb processed the multiplex PCR reads anew with MiXCR; each CDR3 protein has one entry. The data contain 300,000 to 400,000 distinct CDR3 sequences, around 15% of them seen just once; the ten biggest clones take up around a fifth. The sample consisted of peripheral blood mononuclear cells (PBMCs), taken at new diagnosis, from a patient treated with antithyroid drugs. These receptors all come from a female donor with Graves disease.

This clonotype was counted ten times or more. The V and J genes are TRBV12-3 or TRBV12-4 and TRBJ1-1; tentative D call: TRBD1 (5 bases). The V end lost 4 bases, the J end lost 4 bases, and 16 bases lay between the germline ends. The CDR3 totals 15 residues. The CDR3 nucleotides read TGTGCCAGCAGTTCCCGAGGGGCACGGGGCACTGAAGCTTTCTTT. This gives the protein CASSSRGARGTEAFF.

This clonotype occurred many times. J is TRBJ2-1 and V is TRBV7-3; 14 bases fit TRBD2. The V gene end was trimmed by 5 bases and the J gene end by 8 bases; junction bases not matched to a gene: 11. Germline assignment: CDR1 SGHTA and CDR2 FQGTGA. The length of the CDR3 is 17 residues. The CDR3: CASSTRTSGGHGDEQFF. The CDR3 bases are TGTGCCAGCAGCACCAGGACTAGCGGGGGGCACGGGGATGAGCAGTTCTTC.

This clonotype came up many times. The chain carries TRBV27 and TRBJ2-3; 10 bases fit TRBD2. V dropped 3 bases and J dropped 5; count of bases not matched to a gene: 8. This CDR3 contains 16 residues. The germline V gene has CDR1 MNHEY and CDR2 SMNVEV (reference sequence). The CDR3 sequence is CASSFTGTSAKDTQYF. In DNA, the CDR3 is TGTGCCAGCAGTTTCACCGGGACTAGCGCAAAAGATACGCAGTATTTT.

This clonotype was detected ten times or more. The chain links TRBV5-1 to TRBJ2-3; 10 bases are a match to TRBD2. Per germline, CDR1 SGHRS and CDR2 YFSETQ. The CDR3 totals 16 residues. V shed 5 bases, J shed 6 bases, and the junction held 12 bases outside the gene matches. The CDR3 DNA reads as TGCGCCAGCAGTCGGGGAGGGCTAGCGGGAGCCGATACGCAGTATTTT. Its protein product is CASSRGGLAGADTQYF.

This clonotype was counted many times. The genes are TRBV28 and TRBJ2-1; TRBD1 matches at 9 bases. V was pared by 3 bases and J by 9 bases, with 9 bases of the junction left unmatched. Germline CDR1 MDHEN, CDR2 SYDVKM. The CDR3 length is 15 residues. CDR3: CASSFARTGAVEQFF. CDR3 DNA sequence: TGTGCCAGCAGTTTCGCTAGGACAGGGGCTGTTGAGCAGTTCTTC.

This clonotype was seen repeatedly, ten times or more. The gene calls are TRBV20-1 and TRBJ1-2; possibly TRBD1 for D (5 bases). V shed 4 bases and J shed 1 base, with 13 bases lying between them. This CDR3 region has 14 residues. Germline V gives CDR1 DFQATT, CDR2 SNEGSKA (reference sequence). CDR3 amino acids: CSATRPGSNYGYTF. The CDR3 coding sequence is TGCAGTGCTACCCGGCCAGGGAGTAACTATGGCTACACCTTC.

This rearrangement joins TRBV20-1 to TRBJ2-2; tentative D call: TRBD1 (5 bases). CDR1 and CDR2 from the germline V gene are DFQATT and SNEGSKA (reference sequence). V was clipped by 6 bases and J by 1 base, with 9 bases between them. This CDR3 is 13 amino acids long. Here the CDR3 DNA reads TGCAGTGCAGTCGGACAGAACACCGGGGAGCTGTTTTTT. Translation: CSAVGQNTGELFF.